This is a list of T cell receptor beta chains from one sample in a study of identical twins. TCRdb processed the 5' RACE reads anew with MiXCR; each CDR3 protein has one entry. The sample records about 220,000 distinct CDR3 sequences, 6% to 9% being singletons. This same sample was also part of a study on yellow fever vaccine responses in identical twins.

Material: memory (CD45RO+) T cells sorted from blood. These receptor sequences come from a woman aged 18-30 years in good health. Both conserved end residues are part of each CDR3. Each record gives: CDR3 DNA, CDR3 protein, D gene, J gene, clone size, V gene. D genes are given only for firm matches. Some rows have no size entry. The others give once, few or many, or a class for an expanded clone.

CDR3 DNA: TGTGCCAGCAGTTCGACGACTAGCGGGAGAGAGACCCAGTACTTC; CDR3 protein: CASSSTTSGRETQYF; D gene: TRBD2; J gene: TRBJ2-5; clone size: few; V gene: TRBV28
CDR3 DNA: TGTGCCAGCACCGAGGAATATAGCAATCAGCCCCAGCATTTT; CDR3 protein: CASTEEYSNQPQHF; D gene: .; J gene: TRBJ1-5; clone size: many; V gene: TRBV25-1
CDR3 DNA: TGTGCCTGGAGAATCGGACAGGGGAAGTACTTC; CDR3 protein: CAWRIGQGKYF; D gene: TRBD1; J gene: TRBJ2-7; clone size: many; V gene: TRBV30
CDR3 DNA: TGCAGTGCTACGCCGACTAGCGGGAGCCAAGAGACCCAGTACTTC; CDR3 protein: CSATPTSGSQETQYF; D gene: TRBD2; J gene: TRBJ2-5; clone size: few; V gene: TRBV20-1
CDR3 DNA: TGCAGTGCTAGAGATCCCGGGACTAGCGCGTACGAGCAGTACTTC; CDR3 protein: CSARDPGTSAYEQYF; D gene: TRBD2; J gene: TRBJ2-7; clone size: many; V gene: TRBV20-1
CDR3 DNA: TGTGCCAGCAGACCCGGGACAGGGCTACAAGAGACCCAGTACTTC; CDR3 protein: CASRPGTGLQETQYF; D gene: TRBD1; J gene: TRBJ2-5; clone size: few; V gene: TRBV6-1
CDR3 DNA: TGCAGTGCTACTTTAGCGGTAGGAGATACGCAGTATTTT; CDR3 protein: CSATLAVGDTQYF; D gene: .; J gene: TRBJ2-3; clone size: .; V gene: TRBV20-1
CDR3 DNA: TGTGCCACCAGCGTACCGGGACTCTTGAACACTGAAGCTTTCTTT; CDR3 protein: CATSVPGLLNTEAFF; D gene: .; J gene: TRBJ1-1; clone size: .; V gene: TRBV15
CDR3 DNA: TGTGCCAGCAGCTTGTCGGGGGCCGGTGGCTACACCTTC; CDR3 protein: CASSLSGAGGYTF; D gene: .; J gene: TRBJ1-2; clone size: .; V gene: TRBV5-4
CDR3 DNA: TGCAGTGCTAGACCTGGGACAGGTTCTAATGAGCAGTTCTTC; CDR3 protein: CSARPGTGSNEQFF; D gene: TRBD1; J gene: TRBJ2-1; clone size: few; V gene: TRBV20-1
CDR3 DNA: TGTGCCAGCAGCCCAGGGGGCCCTGCAGGCTACACCTTC; CDR3 protein: CASSPGGPAGYTF; D gene: TRBD1; J gene: TRBJ1-2; clone size: many; V gene: TRBV12-3/TRBV12-4
CDR3 DNA: TGTGCCAGCAGCCCACCTGGGCAGGGTTGGAACACCATATATTTT; CDR3 protein: CASSPPGQGWNTIYF; D gene: .; J gene: TRBJ1-3; clone size: few; V gene: TRBV3-1
CDR3 DNA: TGTGCCAGCAGTCATCTATATCAGAATCACAGGGGAGCGGGCTACACCTTC; CDR3 protein: CASSHLYQNHRGAGYTF; D gene: TRBD1; J gene: TRBJ1-2; clone size: few; V gene: TRBV27
CDR3 DNA: TGTGCCACCAGCACTAGGGCCGGGGACTGGAATCAGCCCCAGCATTTT; CDR3 protein: CATSTRAGDWNQPQHF; D gene: .; J gene: TRBJ1-5; clone size: .; V gene: TRBV15
CDR3 DNA: TGTGCCAGCAGCCCCAAACAGGGGGCAGGCTCCTACAATGAGCAGTTCTTC; CDR3 protein: CASSPKQGAGSYNEQFF; D gene: TRBD1; J gene: TRBJ2-1; clone size: few; V gene: TRBV6-1
CDR3 DNA: TGTGCCAGCTCACCCTTGTCCAGTGTTGGGGAGACCCAGTACTTC; CDR3 protein: CASSPLSSVGETQYF; D gene: .; J gene: TRBJ2-5; clone size: many; V gene: TRBV18
CDR3 DNA: TGTGCCAGCAGTTACGGCAGCGGACCCTACAATGAGCAGTTCTTC; CDR3 protein: CASSYGSGPYNEQFF; D gene: .; J gene: TRBJ2-1; clone size: many; V gene: TRBV6-2/TRBV6-3
CDR3 DNA: TGTGCCAGCAGACCCCAGGGCAGGCTACTAGGTTCACCCCTCCACTTT; CDR3 protein: CASRPQGRLLGSPLHF; D gene: .; J gene: TRBJ1-6; clone size: .; V gene: TRBV28
CDR3 DNA: TGCGCCAGCAGCCCCGGCGGGTCAGGCCGAAAAACGGGGCAGTACTTC; CDR3 protein: CASSPGGSGRKTGQYF; D gene: .; J gene: TRBJ2-7; clone size: few; V gene: TRBV5-1
CDR3 DNA: TGTGCCAGCAGCCAAGATATCGCGGGAGGGGTCACCGGGGAGCTGTTTTTT; CDR3 protein: CASSQDIAGGVTGELFF; D gene: TRBD2; J gene: TRBJ2-2; clone size: .; V gene: TRBV4-2
CDR3 DNA: TGTGCCAGCGGACCCCAACCGGTGGTGGTAACGTTCTTC; CDR3 protein: CASGPQPVVVTFF; D gene: .; J gene: TRBJ2-1; clone size: .; V gene: TRBV6-2/TRBV6-3
CDR3 DNA: TGTGCCAGCAGCACAAGGGGGAGCTCCTACAATGAGCAGTTCTTC; CDR3 protein: CASSTRGSSYNEQFF; D gene: .; J gene: TRBJ2-1; clone size: many; V gene: TRBV7-2
CDR3 DNA: TGTGCCAGCAGTCAGATGGGCGGGACCTACGAGCAGTACTTC; CDR3 protein: CASSQMGGTYEQYF; D gene: .; J gene: TRBJ2-7; clone size: many; V gene: TRBV12-3/TRBV12-4
CDR3 DNA: TGTGCCAGCAGCCCGGGGACTAGCGTTGCCGGGGAGCTGTTTTTT; CDR3 protein: CASSPGTSVAGELFF; D gene: TRBD2; J gene: TRBJ2-2; clone size: many; V gene: TRBV7-2
CDR3 DNA: TGTGCCAGCAGGCTTCAGGGAGAAGAGACCCAGTACTTC; CDR3 protein: CASRLQGEETQYF; D gene: .; J gene: TRBJ2-5; clone size: many; V gene: TRBV28
CDR3 DNA: TGTGCCAGCAGCTTCCGAGCGGGAGCAGACTACAATGAGCAGTTCTTC; CDR3 protein: CASSFRAGADYNEQFF; D gene: TRBD2; J gene: TRBJ2-1; clone size: many; V gene: TRBV7-2
CDR3 DNA: TGTGCCAGCAGTGGGAGGCTATTAGTGGGGAAAGAGACCCAGTACTTC; CDR3 protein: CASSGRLLVGKETQYF; D gene: .; J gene: TRBJ2-5; clone size: many; V gene: TRBV28
CDR3 DNA: TGTGCCAGCAGTTTATTGGGAGGGGCTAATGAAAAACTGTTTTTT; CDR3 protein: CASSLLGGANEKLFF; D gene: .; J gene: TRBJ1-4; clone size: .; V gene: TRBV28
CDR3 DNA: TGCAGTGCCAGCCTAGGACGGACCAATCAGCCCCAGCATTTT; CDR3 protein: CSASLGRTNQPQHF; D gene: .; J gene: TRBJ1-5; clone size: many; V gene: TRBV20-1
CDR3 DNA: TGTGCCAGCAGTTTCGGAGGGCCGGGCGGTGAAAAACTGTTTTTT; CDR3 protein: CASSFGGPGGEKLFF; D gene: .; J gene: TRBJ1-4; clone size: many; V gene: TRBV12-3/TRBV12-4
CDR3 DNA: TGTGCCAGCAGCTTAGTGGGTTACGAGCAGTACTTC; CDR3 protein: CASSLVGYEQYF; D gene: .; J gene: TRBJ2-7; clone size: many; V gene: TRBV7-2
CDR3 DNA: TGTGCCAGCAGCTTAGAGCCAGCCACAGATACGCAGTATTTT; CDR3 protein: CASSLEPATDTQYF; D gene: .; J gene: TRBJ2-3; clone size: few; V gene: TRBV11-2
CDR3 DNA: TGTGCCAGCACCCCGTCTAGTTCTTACGAGCAGTACTTC; CDR3 protein: CASTPSSSYEQYF; D gene: .; J gene: TRBJ2-7; clone size: once; V gene: TRBV7-2
CDR3 DNA: TGTGCCAGCAGCTTACGGGAGGGGTCGAGCGAGCAGTACTTC; CDR3 protein: CASSLREGSSEQYF; D gene: TRBD2; J gene: TRBJ2-7; clone size: few; V gene: TRBV7-9
CDR3 DNA: TGTGCCAGCAGTGAGTGGGACACCGGGGAGCTGTTTTTT; CDR3 protein: CASSEWDTGELFF; D gene: .; J gene: TRBJ2-2; clone size: few; V gene: TRBV2
CDR3 DNA: TGCAGTGCTCAGACAGGACTTAATGAGCAGTTCTTC; CDR3 protein: CSAQTGLNEQFF; D gene: .; J gene: TRBJ2-1; clone size: few; V gene: TRBV20-1
CDR3 DNA: TGCGACAGCAGCCAAGATCTAGCGGGAGGGTCCTACGAGCAGTACTTC; CDR3 protein: CDSSQDLAGGSYEQYF; D gene: TRBD2; J gene: TRBJ2-7; clone size: .; V gene: TRBV4-3
CDR3 DNA: TGTGCCACCAGCAGAGATCTTGGGAGCGGGGAAGACAATGAGCAGTTCTTC; CDR3 protein: CATSRDLGSGEDNEQFF; D gene: TRBD2; J gene: TRBJ2-1; clone size: .; V gene: TRBV15
CDR3 DNA: TGTGCCAGCAGTTGGAGACAGGGAAGAGCTTTCTTT; CDR3 protein: CASSWRQGRAFF; D gene: TRBD1; J gene: TRBJ1-1; clone size: few; V gene: TRBV28
CDR3 DNA: TGCAGTGTTCCGACAGGGGTTGGGGAAAAACTGTTTTTT; CDR3 protein: CSVPTGVGEKLFF; D gene: TRBD1; J gene: TRBJ1-4; clone size: many; V gene: TRBV20-1
CDR3 DNA: TGTGCCAGCAGCCCCGGAAGGCCGGGTGACATTCAGTACTTC; CDR3 protein: CASSPGRPGDIQYF; D gene: .; J gene: TRBJ2-4; clone size: .; V gene: TRBV7-2
CDR3 DNA: TGTGCCAGCAGTTTGGCGGGAGGGCCTCGGAATGAGCAGTTCTTC; CDR3 protein: CASSLAGGPRNEQFF; D gene: TRBD2; J gene: TRBJ2-1; clone size: many; V gene: TRBV12-3/TRBV12-4
CDR3 DNA: TGTGCCAGCAGTTTGGGACAGGGGGCGGTGACCCAGTACTTC; CDR3 protein: CASSLGQGAVTQYF; D gene: TRBD1; J gene: TRBJ2-5; clone size: .; V gene: TRBV27
CDR3 DNA: TGTGCCAGCAGTTTAGCCGACCGGGACAAGGTCTCCTACGAGCAGTACTTC; CDR3 protein: CASSLADRDKVSYEQYF; D gene: .; J gene: TRBJ2-7; clone size: few; V gene: TRBV28
CDR3 DNA: TGCGCCAGCAGCCAAGAGAGGGGAGAGACTAATGAAAAACTGTTTTTT; CDR3 protein: CASSQERGETNEKLFF; D gene: .; J gene: TRBJ1-4; clone size: few; V gene: TRBV4-3
CDR3 DNA: .; CDR3 protein: CASSLVASGSDRLF; D gene: .; J gene: TRBJ2-1; clone size: many; V gene: TRBV5-1
CDR3 DNA: TGCAGTGCTAGAGATTACAAAAGGACAGGGCCGAATGAGCAGTTCTTC; CDR3 protein: CSARDYKRTGPNEQFF; D gene: TRBD1; J gene: TRBJ2-1; clone size: .; V gene: TRBV20-1
CDR3 DNA: TGTGCCAGCAGCCCCGAGTTGGTAGCGGGAGCCTACAATGAGCAGTTCTTC; CDR3 protein: CASSPELVAGAYNEQFF; D gene: TRBD2; J gene: TRBJ2-1; clone size: .; V gene: TRBV4-2
CDR3 DNA: TGTGCCAGCAGTCTCTCCGGGAATGAAGCTTTCTTT; CDR3 protein: CASSLSGNEAFF; D gene: .; J gene: TRBJ1-1; clone size: many; V gene: TRBV12-3/TRBV12-4